The present T cell receptor beta chain was sequenced within a study of shared clonotypes between healthy human individuals. Generated by immunoSEQ multiplex PCR, the TCRdb table keeps only in-frame clones and is missing some. The sample contains about 610,000 clones, less than 98% of which appear only once. Germline values: CDR1 LNHDA, CDR2 SQIVND (reference sequence). Trimming left V 2 bases short and J 5 bases short, with 9 bases between. The CDR3 extends over 14 amino acids. This TCR came from a woman between 25 and 40 years old in good health. The sequencing input was naive CD4+ T cells sorted from blood. This sample's subset: CD45RA+ positively selected. The V gene is TRBV19, the J gene TRBJ2-2; D unresolved. CDR3 loop: CASSIFEFTGELFF. Here the CDR3 DNA reads TGTGCCAGTAGTATATTCGAGTTTACCGGGGAGCTGTTTTTT.